These 10 T cell receptor beta chains came from one sample sequenced in a study of cytomegalovirus exposure and HLA in healthy donors. Vbeta (60) and Jbeta (13) primers were used in the PCR. The protocol was immunoSEQ multiplex PCR, while the TCRdb copy is restricted to in-frame clones and leaves out a portion. The sample gives 110,000 to 150,000 clones, approximately 71% of which show up once; 3% to 3.5% is in the top ten. Sequenced sample: PBMCs. The source is a man in his forties in good health and CMV-seronegative.

The chain links TRBV18 to TRBJ1-2, with D unresolved. V was shortened by 3 bases and J by 3 bases, with 11 bases between the two germline ends. Germline CDR1 reads KGHSH; CDR2 reads LQKENI. This CDR3 has 14 residues. The CDR3 here is CASSPIESDYGYTF. The CDR3 DNA follows: TGTGCCAGCTCACCGATCGAGAGTGACTATGGCTACACCTTC.

The chain uses TRBV4-2 and TRBJ2-1; 8 bases line up with TRBD2. The CDR3 is made up of 14 amino acids. Looked up from germline, CDR1 is LGHNA and CDR2 is YNFKEQ. With 5 bases clipped from V and 2 bases from J, the junction kept 2 bases outside the gene matches. CDR3 bases: TGTGCCAGCAGCGAAGCGGGGGCCTACAATGAGCAGTTCTTC. Its translation is CASSEAGAYNEQFF.

The chain employs TRBV28 and TRBJ1-2, with 10 bases matching TRBD1. V was clipped by 6 bases and J by 7 bases; unmatched bases: 8. In germline, CDR1 is MDHEN, CDR2 SYDVKM. The CDR3 is 14 amino acids. CDR3 region: CASSPGTGVFGYTF. CDR3 DNA sequence: TGTGCCAGCAGCCCCGGGACAGGGGTTTTTGGCTACACCTTC.

This clone has only a few counts. CDR3 amino acids: CASSTRDTPNTEAFF. In DNA, the CDR3 is TGTGCCAGCAGCACCCGGGACACACCGAACACTGAAGCTTTCTTT. The chain is built from TRBV5-4 and TRBJ1-1, with a weak D call TRBD1 (6 bases). The CDR3 consists of 15 residues. Trimming pared 4 bases from V and 1 base from J, leaving 14 bases between. Germline CDR1 reads SGHNT; CDR2 reads YYREEE (reference sequence).

In its sample, this clone was seen once. This chain connects TRBV7-2 to TRBJ2-5, with 7 bases fitting TRBD1. Germline trimming cut 4 bases from V and 1 base from J; bases unmatched to any gene: 6. From germline, CDR1 is SGHTA and CDR2 FQGNSA. The CDR3 runs 15 residues. In nucleotides, the CDR3 is TGTGCCAGCAGCTCGTTGACAGGGTCCCAAGAGACCCAGTACTTC. Protein product: CASSSLTGSQETQYF.

The chain recombines TRBV27 with TRBJ1-1; the match to TRBD1 covers 7 bases. CDR1 is MNHEY, CDR2 SMNVEV, per germline (reference sequence). Trimming at V came to 5 bases and at J to 1 base, leaving 13 bases not matched to a gene. This CDR3 is 17 amino acids long. The CDR3: CASSPITGAPWNTEAFF. As DNA, the CDR3 is TGTGCCAGCAGTCCCATCACAGGGGCTCCATGGAACACTGAAGCTTTCTTT.

This rearrangement joins TRBV19 to TRBJ1-5; D unresolved. The ends were cut back, 7 bases at V and 0 bases at J, with 13 bases in the middle. The CDR3 is 15 residues long. The germline gives CDR1 LNHDA, CDR2 SQIVND (reference sequence). CDR3 in amino acids: CASNIQTPSNQPQHF. The CDR3 DNA reads TGTGCCAGTAACATACAGACCCCTAGCAATCAGCCCCAGCATTTT.

This chain links TRBV10-3 with TRBJ2-7; 12 bases fit TRBD1. The germline V gene encodes CDR1 ENHRY and CDR2 SYGVKD. The CDR3 loop spans 15 amino acids. With 3 bases clipped from V and 7 bases from J, the junction kept 7 bases outside the gene matches. The CDR3 DNA reads TGTGCCATCAGTGATCAGGGACAGGGGGCCTGGGAGCAGTACTTC. Residues: CAISDQGQGAWEQYF.

The V gene is TRBV9, the J gene TRBJ1-2, with D unclear. V was clipped by 4 bases and J by 4 bases, with 14 bases between them. CDR3 size: 14 residues. CDR1 and CDR2 from the germline V gene are SGDLS and YYNGEE. The CDR3 spells CASSPQPQFYGYTF. The CDR3, as DNA: TGTGCCAGCAGCCCCCAGCCACAGTTCTATGGCTACACCTTC. Together with reference TRBV9 and TRBJ1-2, the CDR3 gives the full variable domain: DSGVTQTPKHLITATGQRVTLRCSPRSGDLSVYWYQQSLDQGLQFLIQYYNGEERAKGNILERFSAQQFPDLHSELNLSSLELGDSALYFCASSPQPQFYGYTFGSGTRLTVV.

The chain uses TRBV5-4 and TRBJ2-7, with D perhaps matching TRBD1 (6 bases). V lost 0 bases and J 9 bases, leaving 16 bases between the germline ends. Per the germline V gene, CDR1 is SGHNT and CDR2 is YYREEE (reference sequence). CDR3 size: 14 residues. The CDR3 sequence: CASSLGNRELGQYF. The CDR3 nucleotides are TGTGCCAGCAGCTTGGGTAACAGGGAACTAGGGCAGTACTTC.